Each of the 24 T cell receptor beta chains below was sequenced from the same sample in a study of T cells in Graves' hyperthyroidism and ophthalmopathy (dated by TCRdb to the late 2010s). The library was made by multiplex PCR. The data were produced on an Illumina HiSeq 2000. The TCR beta CDR3 regions were amplified from the RNA transcripts. The first round of RT-PCR for the TCR CDR3 was performed with the HTBI primer set and the Qiagen OneStep RT-PCR kit. TCRdb itself trimmed the public reads at Q25 with fastp, ran MiXCR and retained productive beta chains. Rows with one shared CDR3 protein collapse into an entry with the most common genes and DNA. A total of approximately 420,000 distinct CDR3 sequences appear in this sample, roughly 13% of them only once. The top ten clonotypes cover 5% to 6% of the sample. The material sequenced was blood. The receptors were gathered from a woman under 30 with Graves' hyperthyroidism.

J is TRBJ2-6 and V is TRBV5-5; 7 bases map to TRBD2. The V gene end was trimmed by 3 bases and the J gene end by 0 bases; junction bases not matched to a gene: 9. From germline, CDR1 is SGHKS and CDR2 YYEKEE (reference sequence). This CDR3 is 18 amino acids long. CDR3 protein: CASSWATSAFSGANVLTF. CDR3 in DNA: TGTGCCAGCAGCTGGGCCACTAGCGCCTTCTCTGGGGCCAACGTCCTGACTTTC.

Ten or more counts support this clonotype. This chain connects TRBV20-1 to TRBJ2-1; D is tentatively TRBD1 or TRBD2 (5 bases each). Germline CDR1 and CDR2: DFQATT and SNEGSKA (reference sequence). The CDR3 loop spans 16 amino acids. V lost 5 bases and J 1 base, leaving 18 bases between the germline ends. The CDR3 loop is CSAETTGRGSYNEQFF. The CDR3 DNA is TGCAGTGCTGAAACCACGGGACGAGGATCCTACAATGAGCAGTTCTTC.

This clonotype has only a few counts. This chain connects TRBV10-3 to TRBJ2-1; 7 nucleotides agree with TRBD2. V was clipped by 2 bases and J by 9 bases; unmatched bases: 4. The CDR3 sequence is 13 residues long. CDR1 and CDR2 from the germline V gene are ENHRY and SYGVKD. The CDR3 sequence: CAISERLAGEQFF. The CDR3 region has the DNA TGTGCCATCAGTGAGAGACTAGCAGGTGAGCAGTTCTTC.

The chain carries TRBV19 and TRBJ1-5; 8 positions agree with TRBD1. V shed 5 bases and J 7 bases; nucleotides not matched to a gene: 10. The CDR3 covers 15 residues. Germline CDR1 reads LNHDA; CDR2 reads SQIVND (reference sequence). The CDR3 loop is CASSPSGGIRQPQHF. Here the CDR3 DNA reads TGTGCCAGTAGTCCTTCAGGGGGCATTCGACAGCCCCAGCATTTT.

CDR3 sequence: CATSDLDSYEQYF. The CDR3 DNA reads TGTGCCACCAGTGATCTTGACAGCTACGAGCAGTACTTC. The chain joins TRBV24-1 to TRBJ2-7, with D tentatively TRBD1 (5 bases). The germline gives CDR1 KGHDR, CDR2 SFDVKD. The V gene lost 3 bases and the J gene lost 3 bases, with 8 bases spanning the gap. The length of the CDR3 is 13 residues.

The chain is built from TRBV20-1 and TRBJ1-1; D unclear. The CDR3 contains 13 residues. Trimming took off 1 base at V and 0 bases at J, with 6 bases between the two ends. Per germline, CDR1 DFQATT and CDR2 SNEGSKA (reference sequence). CDR3 sequence reads: CSARGLLNTEAFF. The DNA of the CDR3 is TGCAGTGCTAGAGGGTTGCTGAACACTGAAGCTTTCTTT.

This clonotype was counted many times. The chain combines TRBV20-1 with TRBJ2-1; a possible D gene is TRBD2 (6 bases). CDR1 is DFQATT, CDR2 SNEGSKA, per germline (reference sequence). The ends were cut back, 1 base at V and 0 bases at J, with 16 bases in the middle. CDR3 length: 17 residues. The CDR3 here is CSARGLLAASSYNEQFF. CDR3 DNA: TGCAGTGCTAGAGGTCTACTAGCTGCTAGCTCCTACAATGAGCAGTTCTTC.

The chain is built from TRBV3-1 and TRBJ1-5; no reliable D call. Between the trimmed V and J ends, which lost 0 bases and 4 bases, there was a span of 7 bases. Germline V CDR1 and CDR2: LGHDT, YNNKEL (reference sequence). The CDR3 has 14 amino acids. The DNA of the CDR3 is TGTGCCAGCAGCCAAGAGGGGTGGAATCAGCCCCAGCATTTT. Amino acid sequence: CASSQEGWNQPQHF. Full variable domain (remainder filled in from reference TRBV3-1 and TRBJ1-5): DTAVSQTPKYLVTQMGNDKSIKCEQNLGHDTMYWYKQDSKKFLKIMFSYNNKELIINETVPNRFSPKSPDKAHLNLHINSLELGDSAVYFCASSQEGWNQPQHFGDGTRLSIL.

This clonotype appeared many times. The chain uses TRBV6-2 or TRBV6-3 and TRBJ2-1; 9 bases agree with TRBD2. The CDR3 length is 16 residues. In germline, CDR1 is MNHEY, CDR2 SVGEGT. The trim removed 0 bases at V and 9 bases at J, leaving 9 bases unmatched. The chain's CDR3 is CASSYSMPAGGGEQFF. The CDR3 DNA is TGTGCCAGCAGTTACTCGATGCCAGCGGGAGGCGGTGAGCAGTTCTTC.

This clonotype was recorded many times. J is TRBJ1-5 and V is TRBV6-1; 12 bases match TRBD1. CDR1 is MNHNS and CDR2 is SASEGT in the germline V gene. The CDR3 has 16 amino acids. The trim removed 3 bases at V and 5 bases at J, leaving 5 bases unmatched. CDR3 protein: CASSELGQGAYQPQHF. CDR3 bases: TGTGCCAGCAGTGAGCTGGGACAGGGGGCTTATCAGCCCCAGCATTTT.

The sample holds many counts of this clonotype. The chain is built from TRBV10-3 and TRBJ2-2; TRBD1 matches 7 bases. V lost 6 bases to trimming and J lost 9 bases; unmatched junction nucleotides: 10. The germline V gene has CDR1 ENHRY and CDR2 SYGVKD. This CDR3 contains 14 residues. This chain's CDR3 is CAISLTGESRELFF. In nucleotides, the CDR3 is TGTGCCATCAGCCTTACAGGGGAATCGAGGGAGCTGTTTTTT.

This clonotype showed up many times. The J gene is TRBJ2-5, the V gene TRBV11-2; 13 bases are shared with TRBD2. Trimming took 1 base from V and 5 from J; bases not matched to a gene: 4. CDR3 size: 16 residues. In germline, CDR1 is SGHAT, CDR2 FQNNGV. Here the CDR3 reads CASSLGTSGSSETQYF. The CDR3 DNA reads TGTGCCAGCAGCTTAGGGACTAGCGGGAGCTCGGAGACCCAGTACTTC.

This clonotype was counted many times. A junction end diverges from the germline sequence, so it may reflect a read error. The V gene is TRBV6-5, the J gene TRBJ1-4; no definite D call. From germline, CDR1 is MNHEY and CDR2 SVGAGI. The CDR3 spans 12 residues. The CDR3 reads CASSNSNEKLFF. The DNA of the CDR3 is TGTGCCAGCAGTAACTCAAATGAAAAACTGTTTTTT.

There are many counts of this clonotype. The chain employs TRBV9 and TRBJ1-1, with D perhaps matching TRBD1 (5 bases). Trimming took 0 bases from V and 10 from J, leaving 10 bases between them. The CDR3 is made up of 12 amino acids. Germline CDR1 SGDLS, CDR2 YYNGEE. The CDR3 bases are TGTGCCAGCAGCGTAGCTGGACATCGAGCTTTCTTT. Amino acids: CASSVAGHRAFF.

This clonotype has a count of ten or more. The rearrangement joins TRBV28 to TRBJ1-1; unclear D gene. V lost 4 bases and J lost 5, with 17 bases in between. The CDR3 runs 15 residues. The germline CDR1 and CDR2 sequences are MDHEN and SYDVKM. This CDR3 reads CASSSTRGWATEAFF. CDR3 nucleotides: TGTGCCAGCAGTTCGACTCGAGGGTGGGCGACTGAAGCTTTCTTT.

This clonotype came up many times. This chain connects TRBV14 to TRBJ2-5; the match to TRBD2 covers 9 bases. Trimming cost V 1 base and J 2 bases; bases outside gene matches: 5. The CDR3 runs 16 residues. CDR1 is SGHDN, CDR2 FVKESK, per germline. The CDR3 protein is CASSQVIAGVQETQYF. The CDR3 DNA reads TGTGCCAGCAGCCAAGTGATAGCGGGAGTACAAGAGACCCAGTACTTC.

This clonotype was observed many times. A junction end diverges from the germline sequence, so it may reflect a read error. This chain connects TRBV5-1 to TRBJ1-2; 9 positions match TRBD1. CDR3 length equals 12 residues. The V gene's germline CDR1 is SGHRS and CDR2 YFSETQ. The CDR3 nucleotides are TGTGCCAGTGGGACAGGGAGCTATGGCTACACCTTC. It codes for CASGTGSYGYTF.

This clonotype was counted ten times or more. This sequence joins TRBV20-1 and TRBJ1-6; 9 nucleotides agree with TRBD1. The CDR3 covers 17 residues. V was clipped by 6 bases and J by 6 bases; unmatched bases: 15. Per germline, CDR1 DFQATT and CDR2 SNEGSKA (reference sequence). The CDR3 coding sequence is TGCAGTGCCATCTCCCCGGGACAGGGACCAACTAATTCACCCCTCCACTTT. It codes for CSAISPGQGPTNSPLHF.

There are many counts of this clonotype. The V call is TRBV20-1, the J call TRBJ2-7; maybe TRBD1 (5 bases). The CDR3 loop spans 13 amino acids. Germline CDR1 reads DFQATT; CDR2 reads SNEGSKA (reference sequence). The V and J ends lost 3 bases and 1 base respectively, with 10 bases between them. This chain's CDR3 is CSASGRESYEQYF. Written as DNA, the CDR3 is TGCAGTGCTAGCGGCAGGGAATCCTACGAGCAGTACTTC.

This clonotype has a count of ten or more. The chain couples TRBV12-3 or TRBV12-4 to TRBJ1-6, with no clear D. The V gene lost 2 bases and the J gene lost 4 bases, with 6 bases spanning the gap. The CDR3 length is 14 residues. CDR3 protein: CASSLSGYNSPLHF. The CDR3 DNA is TGTGCCAGCAGTTTATCGGGATATAATTCACCCCTCCACTTT.

This clonotype was detected only a few times. A much larger clone differs by one base, so this may be a read error. The chain couples TRBV7-2 to TRBJ2-7; TRBD1 agrees at 7 bases. CDR1 and CDR2 from the germline V gene are SGHTA and FQGNSA. The CDR3 is 14 residues long. Trimming at V came to 4 bases and at J to 2 bases, leaving 5 bases not matched to a gene. As DNA, the CDR3 is TGTGCCAGCAGCTCTGACAGGGAGACCTACGAGCAGTACTTC. The encoded protein is CASSSDRETYEQYF.

This clonotype was recorded once. This chain connects TRBV11-2 to TRBJ2-7, with D maybe TRBD2 (5 bases). The length of the CDR3 is 12 residues. Germline assignment: CDR1 SGHAT and CDR2 FQNNGV. CDR3 DNA: TGTGCTTCCAGCAGGCAAGAGGGTTGGCAGTACTTC. Its translation: CASSRQEGWQYF.

This clonotype was seen repeatedly, ten times or more. V and J are TRBV30 and TRBJ2-3; D possibly corresponds to TRBD2 (6 bases). The germline V gene has CDR1 GTSNPN and CDR2 SVGIG (reference sequence). This CDR3 is built from 14 residues. V shed 3 bases and J shed 2 bases, with 12 bases lying between them. CDR3 amino acids: CAWRAGRYTDTQYF. In nucleotides, the CDR3 is TGTGCCTGGAGGGCGGGACGCTACACAGATACGCAGTATTTT.

This clonotype occurred a few times. This chain joins TRBV12-3 or TRBV12-4 and TRBJ1-4; unclear D gene. The CDR3 extends over 15 amino acids. Trimming stripped 6 bases from V and 7 bases from J, with 18 bases between. The chain's CDR3 is CASSPTPGTSEKLFF. In nucleotides, the CDR3 is TGTGCCAGCAGCCCTACCCCGGGCACGTCTGAAAAACTGTTTTTT.